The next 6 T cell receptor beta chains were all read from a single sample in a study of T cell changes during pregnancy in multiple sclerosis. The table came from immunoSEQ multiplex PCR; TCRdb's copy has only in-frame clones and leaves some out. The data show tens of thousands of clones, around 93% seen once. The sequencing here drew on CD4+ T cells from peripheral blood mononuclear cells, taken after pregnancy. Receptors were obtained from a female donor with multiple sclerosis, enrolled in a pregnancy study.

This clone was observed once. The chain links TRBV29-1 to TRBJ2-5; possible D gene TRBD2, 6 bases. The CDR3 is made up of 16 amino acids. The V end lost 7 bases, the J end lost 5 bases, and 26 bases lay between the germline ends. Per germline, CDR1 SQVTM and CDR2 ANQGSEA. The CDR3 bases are TGCAGCGCTGTCGGGACTCTCACCCACCTAGGGGAGACCCAGTACTTC. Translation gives CSAVGTLTHLGETQYF.

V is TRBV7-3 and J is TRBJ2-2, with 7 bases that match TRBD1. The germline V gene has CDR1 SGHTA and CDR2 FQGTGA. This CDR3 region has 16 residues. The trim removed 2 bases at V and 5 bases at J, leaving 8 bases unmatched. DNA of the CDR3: TGTGCCAGCAGCTTACCACGGGACAGAACGACCGGGGAGCTGTTTTTT. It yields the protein CASSLPRDRTTGELFF.

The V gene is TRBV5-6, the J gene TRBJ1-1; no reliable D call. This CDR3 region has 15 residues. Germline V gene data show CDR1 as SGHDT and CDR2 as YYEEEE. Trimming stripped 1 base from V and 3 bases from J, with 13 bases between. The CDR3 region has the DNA TGTGCCAGCAGCTTGTTCTGGAGGTGGGACACTGAAGCTTTCTTT. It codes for CASSLFWRWDTEAFF.

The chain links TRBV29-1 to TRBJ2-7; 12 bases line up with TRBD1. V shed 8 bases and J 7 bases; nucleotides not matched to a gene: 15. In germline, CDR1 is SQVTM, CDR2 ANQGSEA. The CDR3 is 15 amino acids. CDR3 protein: CSLYPTGQGAGEQYF. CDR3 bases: TGCAGCCTCTACCCAACGGGACAGGGGGCCGGTGAGCAGTACTTC.

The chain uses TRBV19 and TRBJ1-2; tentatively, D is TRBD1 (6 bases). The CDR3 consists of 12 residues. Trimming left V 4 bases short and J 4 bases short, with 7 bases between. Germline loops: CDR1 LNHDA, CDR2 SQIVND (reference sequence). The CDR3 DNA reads TGTGCCAGTAGTAAAGGGGGCTATGGCTACACCTTC. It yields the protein CASSKGGYGYTF.

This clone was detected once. For the CDR3, the DNA is TGTGCCAGCACCCCCGGGACAGGGGTAGATTCACCCCTCCACTTT. Its translation is CASTPGTGVDSPLHF. The V and J genes are TRBV6-5 and TRBJ1-6; 10 bases align to TRBD1. Trimming at V came to 7 bases and at J to 8 bases, leaving 8 bases not matched to a gene. There are 15 residues in the CDR3. Germline lookup yields CDR1 MNHEY and CDR2 SVGAGI.